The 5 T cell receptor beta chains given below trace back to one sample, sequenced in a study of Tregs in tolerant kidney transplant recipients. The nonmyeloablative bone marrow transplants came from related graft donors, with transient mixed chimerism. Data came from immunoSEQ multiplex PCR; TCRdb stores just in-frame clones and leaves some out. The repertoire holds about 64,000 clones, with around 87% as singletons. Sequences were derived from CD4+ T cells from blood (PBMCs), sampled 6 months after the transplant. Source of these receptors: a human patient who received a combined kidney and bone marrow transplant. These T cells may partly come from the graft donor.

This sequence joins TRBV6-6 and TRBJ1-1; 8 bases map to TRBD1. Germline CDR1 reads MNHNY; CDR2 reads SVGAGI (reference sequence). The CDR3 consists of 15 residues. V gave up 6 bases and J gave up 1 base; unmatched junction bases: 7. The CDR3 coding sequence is TGTGCCAGCAGGTCAGACAGGGGAGGGAACACTGAAGCTTTCTTT. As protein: CASRSDRGGNTEAFF.

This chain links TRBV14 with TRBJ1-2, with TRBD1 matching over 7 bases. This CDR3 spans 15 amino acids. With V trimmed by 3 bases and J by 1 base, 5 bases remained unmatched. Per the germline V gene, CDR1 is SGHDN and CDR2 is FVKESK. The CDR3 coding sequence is TGTGCCAGCAGCCAGAGACAGGGCCATAACTATGGCTACACCTTC. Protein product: CASSQRQGHNYGYTF.

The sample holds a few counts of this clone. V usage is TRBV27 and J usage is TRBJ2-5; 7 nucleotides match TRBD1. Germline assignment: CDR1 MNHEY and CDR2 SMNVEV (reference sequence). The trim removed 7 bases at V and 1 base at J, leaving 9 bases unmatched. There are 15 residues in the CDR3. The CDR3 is CASTPTGLLQETQYF. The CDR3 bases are TGTGCCAGCACCCCGACAGGGTTACTCCAAGAGACCCAGTACTTC.

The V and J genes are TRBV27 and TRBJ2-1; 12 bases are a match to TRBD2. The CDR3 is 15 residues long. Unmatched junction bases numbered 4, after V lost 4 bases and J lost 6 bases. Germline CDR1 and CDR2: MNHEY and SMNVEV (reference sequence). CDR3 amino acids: CASSSGLAGPNEQFF. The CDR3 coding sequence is TGTGCCAGCAGTTCGGGACTAGCGGGCCCCAATGAGCAGTTCTTC.

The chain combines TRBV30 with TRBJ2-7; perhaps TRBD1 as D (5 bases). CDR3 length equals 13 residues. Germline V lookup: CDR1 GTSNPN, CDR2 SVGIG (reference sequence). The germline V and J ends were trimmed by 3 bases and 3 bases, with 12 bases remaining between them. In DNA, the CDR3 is TGTGCCTGGAGCCCATTCAGGGACTACGAGCAGTACTTC. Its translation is CAWSPFRDYEQYF.